A single sample gave rise to the 24 T cell receptor beta chains below, sequenced in a study of shared T cell receptors in the human thymus. Using immunoSEQ multiplex PCR, the repertoire was profiled, and TCRdb retains in-frame clones only, with some absent. The table shows about 660,000 clones, with approximately 87% occurring only once. The sample was also reused in another study, on human thymus T cells.

What was sequenced was thymocytes. These TCRs come from a boy in the first two years of life with a congenital heart defect.

V is TRBV27 and J is TRBJ2-7, with 7 bases that match TRBD1. Germline V gene sequence: CDR1 MNHEY, CDR2 SMNVEV (reference sequence). V lost 5 bases, J lost 2 bases, and 12 bases stayed unmatched. The CDR3 is 16 amino acids. The CDR3 nucleotides are TGTGCCAGCAGTCCGGGCCCCTCGGGACAGACCTACGAGCAGTACTTC. The encoded protein is CASSPGPSGQTYEQYF.

Regarding this clone: One end of the junction fails to match germline, which may point to a read error. V gene TRBV5-1 combines with J gene TRBJ1-1; D remains ambiguous. This CDR3 has 11 amino acids. Per the germline V gene, CDR1 is SGHRS and CDR2 is YFSETQ. The DNA of the CDR3 is TGCGCCAGCAGCTTGGTCTACCAAATATTGTTT. Encoded protein: CASSLVYQILF. The full variable domain, completed using reference TRBV5-1 and TRBJ1-1, is KAGVTQTPRYLIKTRGQQVTLSCSPISGHRSVSWYQQTPGQGLQFLFEYFSETQRNKGNFPGRFSGRQFSNSRSEMNVSTLELGDSALYLCASSLVYQILFGQGTRLTVV.

The V call is TRBV4-1, the J call TRBJ2-1; 13 nucleotides match TRBD2. V shed 4 bases and J 6 bases; nucleotides not matched to a gene: 9. From germline, CDR1 is MGHRA and CDR2 YSYEKL. The CDR3 runs 17 residues. The CDR3 DNA reads as TGCGCCAGCAGCCTTATACTAGCGGGAGGGCCAGGCAATGAGCAGTTCTTC. Encoded protein: CASSLILAGGPGNEQFF.

J is TRBJ2-7 and V is TRBV27; TRBD1 matches 7 bases. The junction had 4 bases not matched to a gene; V was cut back by 5 bases and J by 3 bases. There are 13 residues in the CDR3. Germline V gene data show CDR1 as MNHEY and CDR2 as SMNVEV (reference sequence). This CDR3 reads CASSRQGVYEQYF. The CDR3 DNA is TGTGCCAGCAGTCGACAGGGTGTCTACGAGCAGTACTTC.

The chain has TRBV19 and TRBJ2-7, with 11 nucleotides matching TRBD2. CDR3 size: 18 residues. The germline CDR1 and CDR2 sequences are LNHDA and SQIVND (reference sequence). V lost 5 bases, J lost 2 bases, and 14 bases stayed unmatched. CDR3 DNA sequence: TGTGCCAGTAGTCCCCGCCCTTTGGGACTAGCGGTCCCCTACGAGCAGTACTTC. Its translation: CASSPRPLGLAVPYEQYF.

A single count supports this clone. J is TRBJ2-5 and V is TRBV6-5, with D perhaps TRBD1 (5 bases). Between the trimmed V and J ends, which lost 6 bases and 5 bases, there was a span of 19 bases. CDR1 is MNHEY, CDR2 SVGAGI, per germline. The CDR3 has 15 residues. CDR3 amino acids: CASSRPDRPGETQYF. The CDR3 DNA reads TGTGCCAGCAGCCGACCAGACCGCCCAGGGGAGACCCAGTACTTC.

V gene TRBV2 combines with J gene TRBJ1-2; TRBD1 aligns across 7 bases. The CDR3 is 13 amino acids. The ends lost 8 bases at V and 7 bases at J; junction bases unmatched: 10. Germline V gene data show CDR1 as SNHLY and CDR2 as FYNNEI. The CDR3 DNA sequence: TGTGCCAGCCATGGGGACAGTACACGTGGCTACACCTTC. This encodes CASHGDSTRGYTF.

In nucleotides, the CDR3 is TGTGCCCCCTGCGACACCGAGACAGCTTTCTTT. It encodes CAPCDTETAFF. The chain links TRBV2 to TRBJ1-1; D is undetermined. The germline gives CDR1 SNHLY, CDR2 FYNNEI. The CDR3 spans 11 residues. Trimming shortened V by 11 bases and J by 10 bases, and 17 bases separated the two germline ends.

The rearrangement joins TRBV30 to TRBJ2-6; perhaps TRBD2 as D (6 bases). Germline CDR1 is GTSNPN and CDR2 is SVGIG (reference sequence). This CDR3 region has 19 residues. V was trimmed by 0 bases and J by 0 bases, leaving 18 bases between them. CDR3 sequence reads: CAWSVARRGRASGANVLTF. The CDR3, as DNA: TGTGCCTGGAGTGTAGCGCGGAGGGGCAGGGCCTCTGGGGCCAACGTCCTGACTTTC.

The V gene is TRBV4-3, the J gene TRBJ2-2; D possibly corresponds to TRBD2 (6 bases). Germline V gene sequence: CDR1 LGHNA, CDR2 YSLEER. This CDR3 comprises 15 residues. Trimming stripped 0 bases from V and 5 bases from J, with 10 bases between. The CDR3 DNA reads as TGCGCCAGCAGCCAAGATGGAGGGTATACCGGGGAGCTGTTTTTT. It is translated as CASSQDGGYTGELFF.

The chain uses TRBV14 and TRBJ1-5; no definite D call. The CDR3 consists of 15 residues. The V and J ends lost 1 base and 3 bases respectively, with 10 bases between them. The V gene's germline CDR1 is SGHDN and CDR2 FVKESK. CDR3 residues: CASSQGGGDNQPQHF. The CDR3 DNA follows: TGTGCCAGCAGCCAAGGAGGCGGAGACAATCAGCCCCAGCATTTT.

The J gene is TRBJ2-1, the V gene TRBV11-3; 11 bases align to TRBD2. Germline lookup yields CDR1 SGHNT and CDR2 YENEEA. This CDR3 contains 14 residues. Trimming at V came to 5 bases and at J to 4 bases, leaving 1 base not matched to a gene. The CDR3 is CASSGLAGYNEQFF. In DNA, the CDR3 is TGTGCCAGCAGCGGACTAGCGGGTTACAATGAGCAGTTCTTC.

The chain employs TRBV7-6 and TRBJ1-1; D is possibly TRBD1 (5 bases). The CDR3 has 15 residues. Looked up from germline, CDR1 is SGHVS and CDR2 is FNYEAQ. V was cut by 5 bases and J by 0 bases, with 13 bases left in between. This CDR3 reads CASSPGGVVNTEAFF. The CDR3 coding sequence is TGTGCCAGCAGCCCGGGGGGAGTTGTGAACACTGAAGCTTTCTTT.

The chain carries TRBV18 and TRBJ2-5; the D gene is possibly TRBD1 (7 bases). V gave up 5 bases and J gave up 5 bases, with 18 bases separating them. Germline lookup yields CDR1 KGHSH and CDR2 LQKENI. CDR3 size: 15 residues. CDR3 protein: CASSAVRGSGETQYF. CDR3 sequence (DNA): TGTGCCAGCTCAGCGGTCAGGGGGAGCGGGGAGACCCAGTACTTC. The variable domain in full, with the rest retrieved from reference TRBV18 and TRBJ2-5, is NAGVMQNPRHLVRRRGQEARLRCSPMKGHSHVYWYRQLPEEGLKFMVYLQKENIIDESGMPKERFSAEFPKEGPSILRIQQVVRGDSAAYFCASSAVRGSGETQYFGPGTRLLVL.

This chain joins TRBV5-4 and TRBJ1-2; the D is unclear. V was clipped by 0 bases and J by 5 bases, with 14 bases between them. CDR1 is SGHNT, CDR2 YYREEE, per germline (reference sequence). CDR3 length: 15 amino acids. DNA of the CDR3: TGTGCCAGCAGCTTGGCTGGTCTCGCGGGGTATGGCTACACCTTC. Translated, it gives CASSLAGLAGYGYTF.

This chain connects TRBV25-1 to TRBJ1-1; maybe TRBD1 (5 bases). V shed 8 bases and J shed 3 bases, with 10 bases lying between them. Germline CDR1 MGHDK, CDR2 SYGVNS. The CDR3 spans 12 residues. The chain's CDR3 is CASRRGDTEAFF. In nucleotides, the CDR3 is TGTGCCAGCCGCCGGGGGGACACTGAAGCTTTCTTT.

The V call is TRBV28, the J call TRBJ2-5; TRBD2 aligns across 8 bases. The V gene end was trimmed by 7 bases and the J gene end by 2 bases; junction bases not matched to a gene: 9. This CDR3 spans 15 amino acids. From germline, CDR1 is MDHEN and CDR2 SYDVKM. This CDR3 is CASTRASGSQETQYF. In nucleotides, the CDR3 is TGTGCCAGCACGAGAGCTAGCGGGTCTCAAGAGACCCAGTACTTC.

V usage is TRBV18 and J usage is TRBJ2-3; 7 nucleotides match TRBD2. Germline lookup yields CDR1 KGHSH and CDR2 LQKENI. The CDR3 contains 16 residues. Losses at the gene ends were 3 bases for V and 4 bases for J; bases not matched to a gene: 10. The CDR3 is CASSPEESTSSDTQYF. CDR3 DNA: TGTGCCAGCTCACCGGAGGAATCGACTAGCTCAGATACGCAGTATTTT.

The genes are TRBV11-2 and TRBJ2-3; D possibly corresponds to TRBD2 (5 bases). The germline gives CDR1 SGHAT, CDR2 FQNNGV. CDR3 length equals 14 residues. The V and J ends lost 5 bases and 5 bases respectively, with 14 bases between them. CDR3 nucleotide sequence: TGTGCCAGCAGCCCCCGAGGGCGAAAAGATACGCAGTATTTT. Translation gives CASSPRGRKDTQYF.

The V call is TRBV25-1, the J call TRBJ2-7; a weak D match, TRBD2 (6 bases). CDR1 MGHDK and CDR2 SYGVNS come from the germline V gene. CDR3 length: 15 residues. Trimming left V 8 bases short and J 2 bases short, with 19 bases between. CDR3 residues: CASFKGGRQTYEQYF. The CDR3 DNA reads as TGTGCCAGCTTCAAAGGTGGGAGGCAGACCTACGAGCAGTACTTC.

This chain connects TRBV4-2 to TRBJ2-7, with TRBD2 identical over 7 bases. From germline, CDR1 is LGHNA and CDR2 YNFKEQ. The CDR3 is 15 residues long. V shed 4 bases and J 2 bases; nucleotides not matched to a gene: 8. The CDR3, as DNA: TGTGCCAGCAGCCCTCCCCGGGGGGAGGCCTACGAGCAGTACTTC. Translating it yields CASSPPRGEAYEQYF.

The chain couples TRBV30 to TRBJ2-1; the match to TRBD2 covers 10 bases. There are 17 residues in the CDR3. V shed 0 bases, J shed 7 bases, and the junction held 12 bases outside the gene matches. CDR1 and CDR2 from the germline V gene are GTSNPN and SVGIG (reference sequence). The CDR3 here is CAWSVGLAGEGGNEQFF. The CDR3 DNA is TGTGCCTGGAGTGTAGGCCTAGCGGGAGAGGGGGGGAATGAGCAGTTCTTC. The full variable domain, in which reference TRBV30 and TRBJ2-1 provide the parts outside the CDR3, is SQTIHQWPATLVQPVGSPLSLECTVEGTSNPNLYWYRQAAGRGLQLLFYSVGIGQISSEVPQNLSASRPQDRQFILSSKKLLLSDSGFYLCAWSVGLAGEGGNEQFFGPGTRLTVL.

This chain uses TRBV28 with TRBJ2-5; tentatively, D is TRBD2 (6 bases). This CDR3 spans 15 amino acids. The V gene's germline CDR1 is MDHEN and CDR2 SYDVKM. V shed 7 bases and J shed 5 bases, with 20 bases lying between them. Here the CDR3 DNA reads TGTGCCAGCACTGGAAGGCGGGACCCCAGGGAGACCCAGTACTTC. It encodes CASTGRRDPRETQYF.

The chain recombines TRBV7-2 with TRBJ2-3; a possible D gene is TRBD1 (5 bases). This CDR3 has 15 amino acids. Germline assignment: CDR1 SGHTA and CDR2 FQGNSA. Trimming left V 5 bases short and J 0 bases short, with 12 bases between. CDR3: CASSAGRESTDTQYF. CDR3 DNA sequence: TGTGCCAGCAGCGCCGGCAGGGAAAGCACAGATACGCAGTATTTT.